The 27 T cell receptor beta chains below all came from one sample that was sequenced in a study of blood T cell dynamics during melanoma immunotherapy. Profiling relied on immunoSEQ multiplex PCR, and the TCRdb table lists in-frame clones only, not all of them. This repertoire shows about 1,900 clones, about 94% found once; its top ten account for 0.7% to 0.9%. Time point: week 3, after first cycle of checkpoint inhibitor. The starting material was effector memory CD8+ T cells from blood, obtained from a patient treated with checkpoint blockade. These receptors all come from a human donor with melanoma.

The J gene is TRBJ2-7, the V gene TRBV15; TRBD2 aligns across 10 bases. J was trimmed by 2 bases and V by 5 bases; bases with no gene match: 9. The CDR3 sequence is 16 residues long. Germline CDR1 reads LNHNV; CDR2 reads YYDKDF (reference sequence). The CDR3 nucleotides are TGTGCCACCAGCCTTCCGAGCGGGAGGGCCCCCTACGAGCAGTACTTC. Amino acids: CATSLPSGRAPYEQYF.

V usage is TRBV28 and J usage is TRBJ1-2, with D perhaps matching TRBD1 (5 bases). Germline loops: CDR1 MDHEN, CDR2 SYDVKM. V gave up 7 bases and J gave up 6 bases, with 27 bases separating them. This CDR3 contains 17 residues. The CDR3 here is CASTQRGGVGLIHGYTF. For the CDR3, the DNA is TGTGCCAGCACGCAACGGGGGGGTGTGGGGTTAATCCATGGCTACACCTTC.

This chain connects TRBV10-3 to TRBJ1-4; 11 nucleotides align to TRBD1. Per the germline V gene, CDR1 is ENHRY and CDR2 is SYGVKD. The CDR3 covers 15 residues. The V gene end was trimmed by 2 bases and the J gene end by 8 bases; junction bases not matched to a gene: 4. The CDR3 nucleotides are TGTGCCATCAGTGAGCCGGACAGGGGGCGAGAAAAACTGTTTTTT. Encoded protein: CAISEPDRGREKLFF.

The gene calls are TRBV10-3 and TRBJ2-2; 9 positions agree with TRBD2. The V segment lost 9 bases and the J segment 5 bases; nucleotides outside the gene matches: 1. Germline CDR1 is ENHRY and CDR2 is SYGVKD. CDR3 size: 12 residues. The CDR3 loop reads CAILAGTGELFF. The CDR3 DNA reads as TGTGCCATTCTAGCGGGAACCGGGGAGCTGTTTTTT.

The V call is TRBV4-3, the J call TRBJ2-1; the match to TRBD2 covers 7 bases. This CDR3 contains 17 residues. V was pared by 0 bases and J by 0 bases, with 5 bases of the junction left unmatched. Germline V gene data show CDR1 as LGHNA and CDR2 as YSLEER. The CDR3 protein is CASSQDWRESSYNEQFF. The CDR3 nucleotides are TGCGCCAGCAGCCAAGACTGGCGGGAGTCCTCCTACAATGAGCAGTTCTTC.

The chain couples TRBV9 to TRBJ1-6, with 11 positions matching TRBD1. The CDR3 loop spans 17 amino acids. From germline, CDR1 is SGDLS and CDR2 YYNGEE. J gave up 7 bases and V 0 bases, and 6 bases lay outside the gene matches. In nucleotides, the CDR3 is TGTGCCAGCAGCGTAGGCTGGACAGGGGGCCAGAATTCACCCCTCCACTTT. Protein product: CASSVGWTGGQNSPLHF.

Notes on this clone: This same CDR3 is encoded by further DNA sequences in the sample. This chain links TRBV9 with TRBJ2-2, with D unclear. The CDR3 runs 16 residues. Trimming stripped 2 bases from V and 6 bases from J, with 17 bases between. Germline CDR1 and CDR2: SGDLS and YYNGEE. CDR3 sequence (DNA): TGTGCCAGCAGCGTGGTGGAAGGGATGCCTCCCGGGGAGCTGTTTTTT. Its translation: CASSVVEGMPPGELFF.

The chain employs TRBV16 and TRBJ1-5, with D possibly being TRBD1 (5 bases). With 2 bases removed from V and 7 bases from J, the gap between germline ends came to 9 bases. The germline gives CDR1 KGHSY, CDR2 FQNENV. The CDR3 totals 13 residues. This CDR3 reads CASSQGGEQPQHF. The CDR3 DNA reads TGTGCCAGCAGCCAAGGGGGTGAACAGCCCCAGCATTTT.

The rearrangement uses TRBV28 and TRBJ1-1; D might be TRBD1 (5 bases). Germline-derived CDR1 and CDR2 are MDHEN and SYDVKM. The CDR3 totals 16 residues. Trimming shortened V by 7 bases and J by 0 bases, and 18 bases separated the two germline ends. The CDR3 DNA is TGTGCCAGCACTCCCCTGGGGCCACAGCTGAACACTGAAGCTTTCTTT. Translating gives CASTPLGPQLNTEAFF. Full variable domain (outside the CDR3, taken from reference TRBV28 and TRBJ1-1): DVKVTQSSRYLVKRTGEKVFLECVQDMDHENMFWYRQDPGLGLRLIYFSYDVKMKEKGDIPEGYSVSREKKERFSLILESASTNQTSMYLCASTPLGPQLNTEAFFGQGTRLTVV.

The rearrangement uses TRBV7-8 and TRBJ2-7; D may match TRBD1 or TRBD2 (6 bases each). The CDR3 extends over 14 amino acids. Trimming left V 0 bases short and J 6 bases short, with 12 bases between. Germline V gives CDR1 SGHVS, CDR2 FQNEAQ. CDR3 amino acids: CASSLAGGSSEQYF. CDR3 sequence (DNA): TGTGCCAGCAGCTTAGCAGGGGGGTCCAGCGAGCAGTACTTC.

This clone was found once. The chain employs TRBV12-5 and TRBJ2-1; 15 nucleotides agree with TRBD2. Trimming at V came to 3 bases and at J to 7 bases, leaving 10 bases not matched to a gene. This CDR3 region has 18 residues. Germline V gene data show CDR1 as LGHNT and CDR2 as FRNRAP. CDR3 DNA sequence: TGTGCTAGTGGTTTCCGGACTAGCGGGAGGGGTCTAACAAATGAGCAGTTCTTC. This gives the protein CASGFRTSGRGLTNEQFF.

The chain recombines TRBV28 with TRBJ2-7; D could derive from TRBD1 or TRBD2 (5 bases each). Germline CDR1 MDHEN, CDR2 SYDVKM. This CDR3 has 14 residues. V was shortened by 8 bases and J by 5 bases, with 19 bases between the two germline ends. CDR3 region: CASHHTGAGNEQYF. The CDR3 region has the DNA TGTGCCAGCCACCACACCGGGGCAGGGAACGAGCAGTACTTC. The full variable domain, in which reference TRBV28 and TRBJ2-7 provide the parts outside the CDR3, is DVKVTQSSRYLVKRTGEKVFLECVQDMDHENMFWYRQDPGLGLRLIYFSYDVKMKEKGDIPEGYSVSREKKERFSLILESASTNQTSMYLCASHHTGAGNEQYFGPGTRLTVT.

The CDR3 DNA reads TGTGCCAGCAGTGAAGCCCCCAGCGGAGCTCACACAGTCTACGAGCAGTACTTC. Its translation: CASSEAPSGAHTVYEQYF. The chain combines TRBV6-1 with TRBJ2-7, with a tentative D call TRBD2 (5 bases). This CDR3 contains 18 residues. The V gene's germline CDR1 is MNHNS and CDR2 SASEGT. V lost 0 bases and J 3 bases, leaving 21 bases between the germline ends.

The rearrangement joins TRBV27 to TRBJ1-6; no definite D call. V gave up 5 bases and J gave up 7 bases, with 9 bases separating them. In germline, CDR1 is MNHEY, CDR2 SMNVEV (reference sequence). There are 13 residues in the CDR3. The CDR3, as DNA: TGTGCCAGCAGTCCAACTTGGAATTCACCCCTCCACTTT. This gives the protein CASSPTWNSPLHF.

The chain couples TRBV9 to TRBJ1-2; D gene unclear. V shed 3 bases and J shed 4 bases, with 10 bases lying between them. From germline, CDR1 is SGDLS and CDR2 YYNGEE. CDR3 size: 13 residues. CDR3 sequence reads: CASSEGLIYGYTF. The CDR3 region has the DNA TGTGCCAGCAGCGAAGGACTGATCTATGGCTACACCTTC.

V and J are TRBV11-2 and TRBJ2-3; 7 bases are shared with TRBD2. The V gene's germline CDR1 is SGHAT and CDR2 FQNNGV. The V gene end was trimmed by 5 bases and the J gene end by 2 bases; junction bases not matched to a gene: 7. This CDR3 is built from 15 residues. The CDR3 nucleotides are TGTGCCAGCAGCGTCAGCGGGACTCTCACAGATACGCAGTATTTT. This sequence encodes CASSVSGTLTDTQYF.

This clone was seen just once. J is TRBJ2-1 and V is TRBV12-5; TRBD2 matches at 13 bases. Unmatched junction bases numbered 9, after V lost 5 bases and J lost 8 bases. The CDR3 length is 16 residues. Looked up from germline, CDR1 is LGHNT and CDR2 is FRNRAP. This CDR3 is CASGVTSGRYGYEQFF. CDR3 DNA sequence: TGTGCTAGTGGTGTGACTAGCGGGAGGTATGGCTATGAGCAGTTCTTC. The full variable domain, its missing parts supplied by reference TRBV12-5 and TRBJ2-1, is DARVTQTPRHKVTEMGQEVTMRCQPILGHNTVFWYRQTMMQGLELLAYFRNRAPLDDSGMPKDRFSAEMPDATLATLKIQPSEPRDSAVYFCASGVTSGRYGYEQFFGPGTRLTVL.

CDR3 sequence reads: CASSQEGRATPLHF. Here the CDR3 DNA reads TGTGCCAGCAGCCAAGAGGGAAGGGCAACACCCCTCCACTTT. The chain links TRBV14 to TRBJ1-6; D is undetermined. V was pared by 0 bases and J by 11 bases, with 11 bases between. From germline, CDR1 is SGHDN and CDR2 FVKESK. The CDR3 has 14 amino acids.

The chain joins TRBV9 to TRBJ2-2, with 9 bases aligning to TRBD1. Trimming removed 0 bases from V and 6 bases from J; junction bases left unmatched: 3. CDR1 and CDR2 from the germline V gene are SGDLS and YYNGEE. The CDR3 length is 15 residues. Here the CDR3 reads CASSVGGTGSGELFF. CDR3 in DNA: TGTGCCAGCAGCGTAGGAGGGACAGGGTCCGGGGAGCTGTTTTTT.

The rearrangement joins TRBV28 to TRBJ2-7; 13 bases match TRBD2. Losses at the gene ends were 2 bases for V and 3 bases for J; bases not matched to a gene: 4. This CDR3 contains 16 residues. The germline V gene has CDR1 MDHEN and CDR2 SYDVKM. This CDR3 reads CASSLRTSGSGYEQYF. The DNA of the CDR3 is TGTGCCAGCAGTTTACGGACTAGCGGGAGTGGCTACGAGCAGTACTTC.

The sample holds one count of this clone. The V call is TRBV7-9, the J call TRBJ1-6, with D hard to call. This CDR3 is 14 amino acids long. The germline V and J ends were trimmed by 0 bases and 9 bases, with 9 bases remaining between them. Germline CDR1 is SEHNR and CDR2 is FQNEAQ (reference sequence). CDR3 in amino acids: CASSLAGYGSPLHF. The DNA of the CDR3 is TGTGCCAGCAGCTTAGCAGGGTACGGTTCACCCCTCCACTTT.

The V and J genes are TRBV10-3 and TRBJ1-6; 7 nucleotides match TRBD1. Germline V gene lookup returns CDR1 ENHRY and CDR2 SYGVKD. V lost 3 bases to trimming and J lost 5 bases; unmatched junction nucleotides: 10. The CDR3 is 17 residues long. The DNA of the CDR3 is TGTGCCATCAGTGATTGGACGCGGGACAGAAATAATTCACCCCTCCACTTT. Translated, it gives CAISDWTRDRNNSPLHF.

CDR3 bases: TGTGCCAGCAGTCCGATGGCTAGCGGGAGCTACGAGCAGTACTTC. Protein sequence: CASSPMASGSYEQYF. V usage is TRBV11-2 and J usage is TRBJ2-7, with 10 bases matching TRBD2. CDR1 SGHAT and CDR2 FQNNGV come from the germline V gene. J lost 3 bases, V lost 6 bases, and 8 bases had no gene match. The CDR3 is 15 residues long. Full variable domain (outside the CDR3, taken from reference TRBV11-2 and TRBJ2-7): EAGVAQSPRYKIIEKRQSVAFWCNPISGHATLYWYQQILGQGPKLLIQFQNNGVVDDSQLPKDRFSAERLKGVDSTLKIQPAKLEDSAVYLCASSPMASGSYEQYFGPGTRLTVT.

Comment on this clone: One end of the junction varies from germline; a read error may be responsible. The chain combines TRBV4-2 with TRBJ2-7, with a weak D call TRBD2 (6 bases). Germline V gene sequence: CDR1 LGHNA, CDR2 YNFKEQ. This CDR3 has 15 amino acids. The CDR3: CASSRNSEGFYERYF. In nucleotides, the CDR3 is TGTGCCAGCAGCCGGAATTCGGAGGGATTCTACGAGCGGTACTTC.

This rearrangement joins TRBV19 to TRBJ2-3, with 8 bases aligning to TRBD2. V shed 5 bases and J 0 bases; nucleotides not matched to a gene: 4. Germline CDR1 reads LNHDA; CDR2 reads SQIVND (reference sequence). CDR3 length: 15 residues. The CDR3: CASSAAGASTDTQYF. In nucleotides, the CDR3 is TGTGCCAGTAGTGCAGCGGGAGCTAGCACAGATACGCAGTATTTT.

The V call is TRBV9, the J call TRBJ2-1, with 8 bases identical to TRBD1. Per germline, CDR1 SGDLS and CDR2 YYNGEE. The CDR3 is 16 amino acids. The ends lost 0 bases at V and 8 bases at J; junction bases unmatched: 10. The CDR3, as DNA: TGTGCCAGCAGCGTAGCCAGGGGGCGGATAGGAGATGAGCAGTTCTTC. Translating it yields CASSVARGRIGDEQFF. Full variable domain (outside the CDR3, taken from reference TRBV9 and TRBJ2-1): DSGVTQTPKHLITATGQRVTLRCSPRSGDLSVYWYQQSLDQGLQFLIQYYNGEERAKGNILERFSAQQFPDLHSELNLSSLELGDSALYFCASSVARGRIGDEQFFGPGTRLTVL.

The chain recombines TRBV5-1 with TRBJ2-2; 7 bases are a match to TRBD2. The CDR3 runs to 13 residues. The V and J ends lost 8 bases and 6 bases, in that order; junction bases with no gene match: 7. CDR1 SGHRS and CDR2 YFSETQ come from the germline V gene. The CDR3 DNA follows: TGCGCCAGAAGCCCGGGGGGTTCCGGGGAGCTGTTTTTT. This codes for CARSPGGSGELFF.